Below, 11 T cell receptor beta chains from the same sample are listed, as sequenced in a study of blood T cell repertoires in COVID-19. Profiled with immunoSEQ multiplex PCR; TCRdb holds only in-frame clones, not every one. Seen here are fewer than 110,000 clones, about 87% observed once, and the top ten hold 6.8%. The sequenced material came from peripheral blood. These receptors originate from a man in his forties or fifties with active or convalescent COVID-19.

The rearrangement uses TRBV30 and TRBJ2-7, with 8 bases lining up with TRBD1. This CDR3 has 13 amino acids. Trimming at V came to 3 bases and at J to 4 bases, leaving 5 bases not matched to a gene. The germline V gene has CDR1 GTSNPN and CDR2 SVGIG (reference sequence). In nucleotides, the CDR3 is TGTGCCTGGAGGGGCAGGGGGCATTACGAGCAGTACTTC. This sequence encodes CAWRGRGHYEQYF. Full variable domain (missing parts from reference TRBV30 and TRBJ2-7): SQTIHQWPATLVQPVGSPLSLECTVEGTSNPNLYWYRQAAGRGLQLLFYSVGIGQISSEVPQNLSASRPQDRQFILSSKKLLLSDSGFYLCAWRGRGHYEQYFGPGTRLTVT.

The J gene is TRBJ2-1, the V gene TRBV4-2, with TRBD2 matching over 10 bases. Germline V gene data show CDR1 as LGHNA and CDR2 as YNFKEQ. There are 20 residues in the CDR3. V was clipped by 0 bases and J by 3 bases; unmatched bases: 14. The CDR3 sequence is CASSQEVRAGGPLSYNEQFF. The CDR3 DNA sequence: TGTGCCAGCAGCCAAGAAGTACGAGCGGGAGGGCCTCTTAGCTACAATGAGCAGTTCTTC.

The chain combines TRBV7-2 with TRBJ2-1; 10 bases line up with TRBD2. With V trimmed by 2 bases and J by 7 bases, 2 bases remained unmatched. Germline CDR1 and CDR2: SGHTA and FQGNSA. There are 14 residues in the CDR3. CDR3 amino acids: CASSLWTSGNEQFF. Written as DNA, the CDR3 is TGTGCCAGCAGCTTATGGACTAGCGGAAATGAGCAGTTCTTC. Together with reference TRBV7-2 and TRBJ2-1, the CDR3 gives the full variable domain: GAGVSQSPSNKVTEKGKDVELRCDPISGHTALYWYRQSLGQGLEFLIYFQGNSAPDKSGLPSDRFSAERTGGSVSTLTIQRTQQEDSAVYLCASSLWTSGNEQFFGPGTRLTVL.

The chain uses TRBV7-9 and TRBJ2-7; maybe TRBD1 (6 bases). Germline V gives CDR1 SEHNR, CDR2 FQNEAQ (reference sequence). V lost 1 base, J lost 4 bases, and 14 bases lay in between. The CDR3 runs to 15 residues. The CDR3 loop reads CASSLGTAAEYEQYF. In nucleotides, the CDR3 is TGTGCCAGCAGCTTAGGGACAGCGGCTGAATACGAGCAGTACTTC.

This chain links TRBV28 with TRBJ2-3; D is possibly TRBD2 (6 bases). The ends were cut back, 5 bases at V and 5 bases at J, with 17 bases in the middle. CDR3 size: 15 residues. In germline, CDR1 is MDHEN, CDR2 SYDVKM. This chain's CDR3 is CASSHSGTALDTQYF. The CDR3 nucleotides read TGTGCCAGCAGTCACTCCGGGACTGCTTTAGATACGCAGTATTTT.

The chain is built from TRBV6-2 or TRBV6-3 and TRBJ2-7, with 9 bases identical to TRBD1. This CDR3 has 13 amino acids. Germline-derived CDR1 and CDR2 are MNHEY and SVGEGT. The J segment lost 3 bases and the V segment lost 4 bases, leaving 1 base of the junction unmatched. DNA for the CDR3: TGTGCCAGCAGTTGGACAGGGGTCTACGAGCAGTACTTC. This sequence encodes CASSWTGVYEQYF.

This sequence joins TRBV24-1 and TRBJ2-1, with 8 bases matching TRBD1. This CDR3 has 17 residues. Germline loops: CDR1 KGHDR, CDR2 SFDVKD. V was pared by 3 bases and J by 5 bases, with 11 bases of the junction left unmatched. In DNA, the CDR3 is TGTGCCACCAGTGATACTAACAGGGGGGCCCTAAACAATGAGCAGTTCTTC. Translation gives CATSDTNRGALNNEQFF.

The DNA for the CDR3 is TGTGCCAGCTCACCCGGGACTAGCGGGAGGGATACGCAGTATTTT. This codes for CASSPGTSGRDTQYF. The rearrangement links TRBV18 to TRBJ2-3, with 15 bases that match TRBD2. After removal of 3 bases from V and 6 bases from J, the junction contained 1 base not matched to a gene. Germline-derived CDR1 and CDR2 are KGHSH and LQKENI. This CDR3 has 15 amino acids.

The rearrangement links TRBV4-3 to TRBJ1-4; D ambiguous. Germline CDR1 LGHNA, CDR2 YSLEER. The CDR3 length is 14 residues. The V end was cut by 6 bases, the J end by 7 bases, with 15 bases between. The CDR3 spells CASRPAKDTEKLFF. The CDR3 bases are TGCGCCAGCAGGCCGGCTAAAGACACTGAAAAACTGTTTTTT.

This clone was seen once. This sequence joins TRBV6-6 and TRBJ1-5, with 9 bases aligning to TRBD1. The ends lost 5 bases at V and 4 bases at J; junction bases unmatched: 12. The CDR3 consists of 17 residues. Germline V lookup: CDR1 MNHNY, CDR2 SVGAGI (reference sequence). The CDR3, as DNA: TGTGCCAGCAGTCCTCGACTCCGACAGGGGGGAAATCAGCCCCAGCATTTT. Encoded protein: CASSPRLRQGGNQPQHF.

Written as DNA, the CDR3 is TGCAGTGCTAGTCGGGGACATGATGGTGGCTACACCTTC. Protein: CSASRGHDGGYTF. The chain employs TRBV20-1 and TRBJ1-2, with D possibly matching TRBD1 (6 bases). In germline, CDR1 is DFQATT, CDR2 SNEGSKA (reference sequence). CDR3 length: 13 amino acids. V gave up 3 bases and J gave up 7 bases, with 15 bases separating them.